Shown below are 27 T cell receptor beta chains from a single sample sequenced in a study of blood T cell repertoires in COVID-19. Method: immunoSEQ multiplex PCR; TCRdb's copy keeps in-frame clones and lacks some. The data contain approximately 65,000 clones, 80% to 90% of them seen just once; the ten biggest clones take up 3.8%. Sequencing input: PBMCs or T cells enriched from blood (not recorded which). The receptors shown here come from a woman aged 40 to 50 with acute COVID-19.

The V gene is TRBV28, the J gene TRBJ1-3; the D is unclear. V lost 5 bases and J 0 bases, leaving 5 bases between the germline ends. Germline V gene data show CDR1 as MDHEN and CDR2 as SYDVKM. This CDR3 is built from 13 residues. The CDR3 reads CASSQNSGNTIYF. CDR3 in DNA: TGTGCCAGCAGTCAAAACTCTGGAAACACCATATATTTT.

J is TRBJ2-2 and V is TRBV6-5; 7 bases map to TRBD1. This CDR3 is built from 14 residues. From germline, CDR1 is MNHEY and CDR2 SVGAGI. Trimming removed 5 bases from V and 4 bases from J; junction bases left unmatched: 4. This CDR3 reads CASSRDRLTGELFF. In DNA, the CDR3 is TGTGCCAGCAGTAGGGACAGACTCACCGGGGAGCTGTTTTTT.

As concerns this clone: The CDR3 does not close with the conserved phenylalanine or tryptophan, likely indicating a read error. No DNA is shown, since the ends of the CDR3 on it are uncertain; the CDR3 is the one TCRdb lists. V usage is TRBV2 and J usage is TRBJ1-1; the table calls TRBD1, which could not be checked here. The CDR3 is 10 residues long, ends included. CDR1 is SNHLY and CDR2 is FYNNEI in the germline V gene. CDR3 region: CASTRGRQGV.

This chain uses TRBV18 with TRBJ1-2, with a weak D call TRBD1 (5 bases). V shed 1 base and J shed 0 bases, with 6 bases lying between them. The CDR3 consists of 14 residues. CDR1 and CDR2 (germline): KGHSH, LQKENI. CDR3 coding DNA: TGTGCCAGCTCACCACTAGGGGCTAACTATGGCTACACCTTC. Translated, it gives CASSPLGANYGYTF.

V is TRBV27 and J is TRBJ1-1; D is possibly TRBD1 (6 bases). V shed 1 base and J shed 2 bases, with 17 bases lying between them. The CDR3 spans 17 residues. The germline CDR1 and CDR2 sequences are MNHEY and SMNVEV (reference sequence). CDR3 residues: CASSLFRTQGLNTEAFF. The CDR3 DNA sequence: TGTGCCAGCAGTTTATTTCGGACGCAGGGGTTAAACACTGAAGCTTTCTTT.

The CDR3, as DNA: TGTGCCACCGGACAGGGGAAGCGCACAGATACGCAGTATTTT. This gives the protein CATGQGKRTDTQYF. The V and J genes are TRBV28 and TRBJ2-3, with 9 bases aligning to TRBD1. J gave up 1 base and V 10 bases, and 6 bases lay outside the gene matches. Germline values: CDR1 MDHEN, CDR2 SYDVKM. The CDR3 extends over 14 amino acids. The full variable domain, in which reference TRBV28 and TRBJ2-3 provide the parts outside the CDR3, is DVKVTQSSRYLVKRTGEKVFLECVQDMDHENMFWYRQDPGLGLRLIYFSYDVKMKEKGDIPEGYSVSREKKERFSLILESASTNQTSMYLCATGQGKRTDTQYFGPGTRLTVL.

J is TRBJ1-5 and V is TRBV19; D possibly corresponds to TRBD1 (6 bases). The germline V gene encodes CDR1 LNHDA and CDR2 SQIVND (reference sequence). The length of the CDR3 is 16 residues. Trimming left V 1 base short and J 5 bases short, with 15 bases between. CDR3 amino acids: CASSIATGHNYQPQHF. In DNA form, the CDR3 reads TGTGCCAGTAGTATAGCTACGGGACATAACTATCAGCCCCAGCATTTT.

This clone turned up a few times. The V and J genes are TRBV7-9 and TRBJ2-4; D unresolved. CDR1 is SEHNR, CDR2 FQNEAQ, per germline (reference sequence). The CDR3 is made up of 12 amino acids. Trimming pared 4 bases from V and 11 bases from J, leaving 12 bases between. CDR3 sequence: CASSSSPSVQYF. In nucleotides, the CDR3 is TGTGCCAGCAGCTCTTCCCCCAGCGTTCAGTACTTC.

As concerns this clone: Additional DNA sequences in this sample encode the identical CDR3. J is TRBJ1-3 and V is TRBV28, with D unresolved. V was shortened by 3 bases and J by 4 bases, with 7 bases between the two germline ends. The CDR3 sequence is 13 residues long. Germline V lookup: CDR1 MDHEN, CDR2 SYDVKM. The CDR3 DNA follows: TGTGCCAGCAGTTTTAGCGGGGGAAACACCATATATTTT. It encodes CASSFSGGNTIYF.

This chain joins TRBV2 and TRBJ1-2; 9 bases match TRBD1. The CDR3 extends over 15 amino acids. Trimming removed 6 bases from V and 8 bases from J; junction bases left unmatched: 13. Germline loops: CDR1 SNHLY, CDR2 FYNNEI. The CDR3 coding sequence is TGTGCCAGCAGCCCACCTACCGGGACAGGGCACGGCTACACCTTC. It codes for CASSPPTGTGHGYTF.

This rearrangement joins TRBV2 to TRBJ1-1, with D hard to call. Per germline, CDR1 SNHLY and CDR2 FYNNEI. The V end was cut by 5 bases, the J end by 0 bases, with 7 bases between. This CDR3 is 13 amino acids long. The CDR3 is CASSPRMNTEAFF. CDR3 bases: TGTGCCAGCAGTCCTAGAATGAACACTGAAGCTTTCTTT.

Here the CDR3 DNA reads TGTGCCAGCAGTTACTCGGACTTTCAGCCCCAGCATTTT. This encodes CASSYSDFQPQHF. The chain uses TRBV6-6 and TRBJ1-5; unclear D gene. The CDR3 is made up of 13 amino acids. The ends were cut back, 0 bases at V and 6 bases at J, with 6 bases in the middle. CDR1 and CDR2 from the germline V gene are MNHNY and SVGAGI (reference sequence).

This clone was counted a single time. The chain couples TRBV5-5 to TRBJ2-3, with a weak D call TRBD2 (6 bases). Looked up from germline, CDR1 is SGHKS and CDR2 is YYEKEE (reference sequence). The CDR3 consists of 14 residues. V shed 0 bases and J shed 1 base, with 6 bases lying between them. This CDR3 is CASSLAGGTDTQYF. The CDR3 DNA reads TGTGCCAGCAGCTTGGCGGGAGGCACAGATACGCAGTATTTT.

CDR3 DNA: TGTGCCAGCAGGTCGGACAGAGGCGGGGAGCAGTTCTTC. It encodes CASRSDRGGEQFF. V and J are TRBV27 and TRBJ2-1; TRBD1 might be the D (6 bases). Germline assignment: CDR1 MNHEY and CDR2 SMNVEV (reference sequence). The CDR3 is 13 amino acids. V was cut by 6 bases and J by 10 bases, with 16 bases left in between.

The chain is built from TRBV28 and TRBJ2-7, with 7 nucleotides matching TRBD1. V shed 7 bases and J 5 bases; nucleotides not matched to a gene: 11. Germline assignment: CDR1 MDHEN and CDR2 SYDVKM. The CDR3 covers 14 residues. The CDR3 is CASTIPGQLHEQYF. The CDR3 nucleotides read TGTGCCAGCACCATTCCGGGACAGCTGCACGAGCAGTACTTC.

The chain uses TRBV12-5 and TRBJ2-3, with TRBD2 identical over 12 bases. The CDR3 sequence is 16 residues long. Germline assignment: CDR1 LGHNT and CDR2 FRNRAP. The V and J ends lost 7 bases and 0 bases, in that order; junction bases with no gene match: 5. The chain's CDR3 is CASAWGTSGSTDTQYF. The CDR3 coding sequence is TGTGCTAGTGCCTGGGGGACTAGCGGGAGCACAGATACGCAGTATTTT.

The J gene is TRBJ2-7, the V gene TRBV27; the match to TRBD2 covers 7 bases. Germline CDR1 is MNHEY and CDR2 is SMNVEV (reference sequence). V dropped 2 bases and J dropped 2; count of bases not matched to a gene: 0. The CDR3 is 13 residues long. The CDR3 coding sequence is TGTGCCAGCAGTTTAGGGACTACCTACGAGCAGTACTTC. Its protein product is CASSLGTTYEQYF.

The chain carries TRBV4-1 and TRBJ2-1; 10 bases match TRBD1. The germline V gene has CDR1 MGHRA and CDR2 YSYEKL. V trimming: 1 base; J trimming: 2 bases; junction bases outside the gene matches: 2. The CDR3 loop spans 16 amino acids. CDR3 sequence: CASSQAGQGTYNEQFF. The CDR3 region has the DNA TGCGCCAGCAGCCAAGCGGGACAGGGGACCTACAATGAGCAGTTCTTC.

The rearrangement links TRBV15 to TRBJ2-2; D might be TRBD1 (5 bases). CDR1 LNHNV and CDR2 YYDKDF come from the germline V gene (reference sequence). This CDR3 comprises 15 residues. Trimming took off 1 base at V and 3 bases at J, with 9 bases between the two ends. This CDR3 is CATSRGVRDTGELFF. The CDR3 DNA reads as TGTGCCACCAGCAGAGGGGTCAGGGACACCGGGGAGCTGTTTTTT.

The chain joins TRBV19 to TRBJ1-2, with TRBD1 identical over 8 bases. The CDR3 is made up of 14 amino acids. With V trimmed by 7 bases and J by 4 bases, 8 bases remained unmatched. Looked up from germline, CDR1 is LNHDA and CDR2 is SQIVND (reference sequence). Here the CDR3 reads CASILQGAGYGYTF. The CDR3 region has the DNA TGTGCCAGTATTCTGCAGGGGGCTGGCTATGGCTACACCTTC.

The chain has TRBV5-1 and TRBJ2-5, with 12 bases lining up with TRBD2. Germline-derived CDR1 and CDR2 are SGHRS and YFSETQ. After removal of 3 bases from V and 4 bases from J, the junction contained 13 bases not matched to a gene. This CDR3 is 18 amino acids long. CDR3 nucleotides: TGCGCCAGCAGCTCTACTCTAGCGGGAGGGCCTTTGGGAGAGACCCAGTACTTC. As protein: CASSSTLAGGPLGETQYF.

The J gene is TRBJ1-5, the V gene TRBV18, with D possibly matching TRBD1 (6 bases). The CDR3 loop spans 14 amino acids. Germline assignment: CDR1 KGHSH and CDR2 LQKENI. V lost 5 bases, J lost 2 bases, and 10 bases lay in between. The CDR3 region has the DNA TGTGCCAGCTCAGCCAGACAGGGCAATCAGCCCCAGCATTTT. Its protein product is CASSARQGNQPQHF.

The chain is built from TRBV5-1 and TRBJ1-6; 7 bases map to TRBD1. CDR1 and CDR2 from the germline V gene are SGHRS and YFSETQ. The CDR3 has 19 amino acids. Trimming took 0 bases from V and 2 from J; bases not matched to a gene: 11. CDR3: CASSLGQGDPFTYNSPLHF. The CDR3 DNA reads as TGCGCCAGCAGCTTGGGTCAGGGGGATCCCTTTACCTATAATTCACCCCTCCACTTT.

The chain recombines TRBV3-1 (or the pseudogene TRBV3-2) with TRBJ2-2; D is perhaps TRBD1 (6 bases). The CDR3 spans 14 residues. Germline lookup yields CDR1 LGHDT and CDR2 YNNKEL (reference sequence). The ends were cut back, 1 base at V and 7 bases at J, with 10 bases in the middle. DNA of the CDR3: TGTGCCAGCAGCCAAGGGGGGCTGGACGGGGAGCTGTTTTTT. Protein: CASSQGGLDGELFF.

The V gene is TRBV28, the J gene TRBJ1-1; a weak D match, TRBD1 (5 bases). Germline V lookup: CDR1 MDHEN, CDR2 SYDVKM. This CDR3 has 14 amino acids. Trimming pared 2 bases from V and 7 bases from J, leaving 14 bases between. The CDR3 reads CASSLVRGRFEAFF. The CDR3 DNA sequence: TGTGCCAGCAGTTTAGTGCGGGGCCGGTTTGAAGCTTTCTTT.

V is TRBV9 and J is TRBJ2-1, with 9 bases identical to TRBD2. The CDR3 length is 15 residues. Trimming took 0 bases from V and 10 from J; bases not matched to a gene: 8. Germline CDR1 and CDR2: SGDLS and YYNGEE. CDR3 loop: CASSVGGLALTEQFF. CDR3 DNA sequence: TGTGCCAGCAGCGTAGGTGGACTAGCGCTCACCGAGCAGTTCTTC.

V and J are TRBV19 and TRBJ2-2; 7 nucleotides line up with TRBD1. V lost 5 bases, J lost 1 base, and 4 bases stayed unmatched. CDR1 and CDR2 (germline): LNHDA, SQIVND (reference sequence). The CDR3 totals 15 residues. The CDR3 nucleotides read TGTGCCAGTAGTCCACGACAGGGGAACACCGGGGAGCTGTTTTTT. It translates to CASSPRQGNTGELFF.